What follows are 8 T cell receptor beta chains derived from one specimen sequenced in a study of post-analysis software for immune sequencing data. Broader study findings: In patients, four to six TRBV segments were more frequent than in controls, with TRBV5-6, TRBV5-1 and TRBV20-1 among them.

Libraries were made from TCR beta cDNA, and they carried unique molecular identifiers. TCRdb re-called the PCR reads through MiXCR, storing one row per CDR3 protein. The sample lists roughly 870,000 distinct CDR3 sequences, approximately 53% seen once, with around 4.5% in the top ten. Their target antigens are unknown. The source material was blood. The origin of the receptors is a girl under 18 with multiple sclerosis.

V and J are TRBV24-1 and TRBJ2-1; 7 nucleotides agree with TRBD1. J gave up 10 bases and V 4 bases, and 3 bases lay outside the gene matches. This CDR3 contains 12 residues. Germline V gene lookup returns CDR1 KGHDR and CDR2 SFDVKD. CDR3 residues: CATSDTGEEQFF. Written as DNA, the CDR3 is TGTGCCACCAGTGACACAGGGGAAGAGCAGTTCTTC.

This rearrangement joins TRBV7-2 to TRBJ2-1; possibly TRBD1 for D (6 bases). Germline assignment: CDR1 SGHTA and CDR2 FQGNSA. The CDR3 runs to 15 residues. The V and J ends lost 4 bases and 4 bases respectively, with 14 bases between them. CDR3 sequence (DNA): TGTGCCAGCAGCTCGGACAGACCCCTATACAATGAGCAGTTCTTC. Residues: CASSSDRPLYNEQFF. The full variable domain, with the rest looked up from reference TRBV7-2 and TRBJ2-1, is GAGVSQSPSNKVTEKGKDVELRCDPISGHTALYWYRQSLGQGLEFLIYFQGNSAPDKSGLPSDRFSAERTGGSVSTLTIQRTQQEDSAVYLCASSSDRPLYNEQFFGPGTRLTVL.

J is TRBJ2-5 and V is TRBV29-1, with D perhaps matching TRBD2 (6 bases). The J call may not be correct, given that the DNA end is closer to TRBJ2-7. This CDR3 contains 14 residues. CDR1 SQVTM and CDR2 ANQGSEA come from the germline V gene. This CDR3 reads CSVVGGAHYDEQYF. Here the CDR3 DNA reads TGCAGCGTTGTCGGAGGGGCGCACTACGACGAGCAGTACTTC.

This chain connects TRBV7-8 to TRBJ2-1; D is unresolved. Trimming cost V 4 bases and J 2 bases, with 15 bases left between them. The CDR3 contains 16 residues. CDR1 is SGHVS, CDR2 FQNEAQ, per germline. CDR3 sequence reads: CASSSSGPPAYNEQFF. The CDR3 region has the DNA TGTGCCAGCAGCTCTTCTGGCCCACCCGCCTACAATGAGCAGTTCTTC. The full variable domain, completed using reference TRBV7-8 and TRBJ2-1, is GAGVSQSPRYKVAKRGQDVALRCDPISGHVSLFWYQQALGQGPEFLTYFQNEAQLDKSGLPSDRFFAERPEGSVSTLKIQRTQQEDSAVYLCASSSSGPPAYNEQFFGPGTRLTVL.

J is TRBJ2-7 and V is TRBV5-1, with D possibly TRBD2 on 5 matching bases. Germline assignment: CDR1 SGHRS and CDR2 YFSETQ. The CDR3 totals 15 residues. V lost 0 bases and J 7 bases, leaving 17 bases between the germline ends. The CDR3 spells CASSLAFRGLGEQYF. The CDR3 bases are TGCGCCAGCAGCTTGGCCTTTCGGGGATTGGGGGAGCAGTACTTC.

The J gene is TRBJ2-5, the V gene TRBV11-2; D is perhaps TRBD1 or TRBD2 (6 bases each). The V gene's germline CDR1 is SGHAT and CDR2 FQNNGV. CDR3 length: 15 residues. The germline V and J ends were trimmed by 1 base and 5 bases, with 14 bases remaining between them. The CDR3 sequence: CASSLVSGAPETQYF. The CDR3 coding sequence is TGTGCCAGCAGCTTAGTATCGGGGGCCCCTGAGACCCAGTACTTC.

This rearrangement joins TRBV12-3 or TRBV12-4 to TRBJ1-6; tentative D call: TRBD1 (5 bases). The CDR3 has 14 amino acids. V was clipped by 4 bases and J by 10 bases, with 14 bases between them. CDR3 loop: CASSYQGAGSPLHF. Here the CDR3 DNA reads TGTGCCAGCAGTTATCAGGGCGCTGGGTCACCCCTCCACTTT.

J is TRBJ2-7 and V is TRBV3-1; D possibly matches TRBD1 or TRBD2 (6 bases each). With 0 bases removed from V and 2 bases from J, the gap between germline ends came to 17 bases. Germline assignment: CDR1 LGHDT and CDR2 YNNKEL (reference sequence). The CDR3 runs to 17 residues. CDR3 sequence reads: CASSQERGGNSAYEQYF. In DNA form, the CDR3 reads TGTGCCAGCAGCCAAGAGCGAGGGGGGAACAGTGCCTACGAGCAGTACTTC.